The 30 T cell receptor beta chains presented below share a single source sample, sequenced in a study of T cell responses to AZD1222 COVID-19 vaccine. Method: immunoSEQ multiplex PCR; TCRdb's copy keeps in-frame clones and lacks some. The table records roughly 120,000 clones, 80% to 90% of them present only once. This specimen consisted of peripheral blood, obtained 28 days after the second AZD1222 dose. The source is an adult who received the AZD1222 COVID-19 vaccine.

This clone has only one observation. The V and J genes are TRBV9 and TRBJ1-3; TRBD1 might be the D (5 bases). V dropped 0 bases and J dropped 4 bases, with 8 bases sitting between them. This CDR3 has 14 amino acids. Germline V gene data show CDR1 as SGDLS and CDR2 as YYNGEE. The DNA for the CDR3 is TGTGCCAGCAGCGTAGGGTCAGGGGGAAACACCATATATTTT. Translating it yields CASSVGSGGNTIYF.

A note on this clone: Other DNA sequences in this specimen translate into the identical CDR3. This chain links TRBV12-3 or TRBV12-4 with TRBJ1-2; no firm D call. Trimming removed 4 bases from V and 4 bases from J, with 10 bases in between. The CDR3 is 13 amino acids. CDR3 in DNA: TGTGCCAGCAGTTCCGGGTCTTTCTATGGCTACACCTTC. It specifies CASSSGSFYGYTF.

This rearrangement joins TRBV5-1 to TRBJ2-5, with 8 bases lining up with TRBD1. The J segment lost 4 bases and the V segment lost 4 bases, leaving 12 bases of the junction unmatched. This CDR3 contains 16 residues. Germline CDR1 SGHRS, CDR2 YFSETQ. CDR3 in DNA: TGCGCCAGCAGCCCCTGGGGACAGGAAGCCCGAGAGACCCAGTACTTC. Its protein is CASSPWGQEARETQYF.

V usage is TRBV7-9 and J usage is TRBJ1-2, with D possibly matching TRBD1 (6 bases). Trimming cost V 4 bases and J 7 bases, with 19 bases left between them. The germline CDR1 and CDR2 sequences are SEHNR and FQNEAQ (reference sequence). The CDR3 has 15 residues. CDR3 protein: CASSSAEAGASGYTF. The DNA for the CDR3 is TGTGCCAGCAGCTCGGCCGAAGCAGGGGCCTCTGGCTACACCTTC. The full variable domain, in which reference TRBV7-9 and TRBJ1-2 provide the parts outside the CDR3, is DTGVSQNPRHKITKRGQNVTFRCDPISEHNRLYWYRQTLGQGPEFLTYFQNEAQLEKSRLLSDRFSAERPKGSFSTLEIQRTEQGDSAMYLCASSSAEAGASGYTFGSGTRLTVV.

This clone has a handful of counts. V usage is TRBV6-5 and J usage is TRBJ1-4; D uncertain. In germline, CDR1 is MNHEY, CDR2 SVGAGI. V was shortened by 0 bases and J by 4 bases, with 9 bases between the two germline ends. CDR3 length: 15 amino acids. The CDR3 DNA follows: TGTGCCAGCAGTTACTCCGGCAGGTTTAATGAAAAACTGTTTTTT. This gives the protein CASSYSGRFNEKLFF.

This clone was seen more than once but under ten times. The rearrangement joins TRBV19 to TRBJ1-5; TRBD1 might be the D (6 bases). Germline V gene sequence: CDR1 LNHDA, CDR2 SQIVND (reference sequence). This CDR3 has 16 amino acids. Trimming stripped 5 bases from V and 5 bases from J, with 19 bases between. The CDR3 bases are TGTGCCAGTAGTCTATATCCCCCCGACAGGTATCAGCCCCAGCATTTT. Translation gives CASSLYPPDRYQPQHF.

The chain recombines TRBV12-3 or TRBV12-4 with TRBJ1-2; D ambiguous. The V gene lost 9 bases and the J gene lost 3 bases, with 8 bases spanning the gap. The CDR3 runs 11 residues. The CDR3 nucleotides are TGTGCCAGTCAGAGGGACTATGGCTACACCTTC. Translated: CASQRDYGYTF.

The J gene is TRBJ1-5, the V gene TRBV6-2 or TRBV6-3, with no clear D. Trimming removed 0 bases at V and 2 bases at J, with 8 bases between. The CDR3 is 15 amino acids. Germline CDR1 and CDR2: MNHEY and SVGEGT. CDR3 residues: CASSYSGLGNQPQHF. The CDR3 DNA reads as TGTGCCAGCAGTTACTCGGGTCTGGGCAATCAGCCCCAGCATTTT.

The CDR3 sequence is CASSSLDRLFYGYTF. CDR3 in DNA: TGTGCCAGCAGCTCCTTGGACAGACTATTCTATGGCTACACCTTC. The chain couples TRBV9 to TRBJ1-2; D may be TRBD1 (6 bases). CDR1 SGDLS and CDR2 YYNGEE come from the germline V gene. The CDR3 runs 15 residues. Trimming cost V 4 bases and J 4 bases, with 17 bases left between them.

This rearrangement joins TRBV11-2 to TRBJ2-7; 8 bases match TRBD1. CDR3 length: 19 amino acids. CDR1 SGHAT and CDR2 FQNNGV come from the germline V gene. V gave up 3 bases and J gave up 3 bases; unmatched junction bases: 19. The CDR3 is CASSLSILRTGTGVYEQYF. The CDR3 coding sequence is TGTGCCAGCAGCTTGTCAATCCTAAGAACCGGGACAGGAGTCTACGAGCAGTACTTC.

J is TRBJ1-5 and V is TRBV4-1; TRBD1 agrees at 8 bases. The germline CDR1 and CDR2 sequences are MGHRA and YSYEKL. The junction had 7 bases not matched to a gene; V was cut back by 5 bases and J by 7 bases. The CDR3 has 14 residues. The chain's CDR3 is CASSFPDRAQPQHF. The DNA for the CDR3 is TGCGCCAGCAGCTTTCCGGACAGGGCACAGCCCCAGCATTTT.

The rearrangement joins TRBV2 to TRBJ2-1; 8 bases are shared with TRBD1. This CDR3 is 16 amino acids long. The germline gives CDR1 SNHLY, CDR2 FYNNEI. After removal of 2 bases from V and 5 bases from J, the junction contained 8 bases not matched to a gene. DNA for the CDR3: TGTGCCAGCAGTGAATGGCCGGACAGGGTCAACAATGAGCAGTTCTTC. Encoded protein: CASSEWPDRVNNEQFF.

The CDR3 DNA is TGTGCCATCAGTGAGTCGATGAGTTGGGCGGAGGCTTTCTTT. Translation: CAISESMSWAEAFF. The rearrangement links TRBV10-3 to TRBJ1-1; D remains unclear. V was shortened by 0 bases and J by 11 bases, with 16 bases between the two germline ends. The CDR3 totals 14 residues. The germline CDR1 and CDR2 sequences are ENHRY and SYGVKD.

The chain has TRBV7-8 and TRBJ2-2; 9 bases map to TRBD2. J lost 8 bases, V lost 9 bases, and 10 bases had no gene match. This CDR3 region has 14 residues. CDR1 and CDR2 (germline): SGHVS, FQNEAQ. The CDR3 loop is CASLGLAPGGELFF. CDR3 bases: TGTGCCAGTTTGGGACTAGCCCCAGGGGGGGAGCTGTTTTTT.

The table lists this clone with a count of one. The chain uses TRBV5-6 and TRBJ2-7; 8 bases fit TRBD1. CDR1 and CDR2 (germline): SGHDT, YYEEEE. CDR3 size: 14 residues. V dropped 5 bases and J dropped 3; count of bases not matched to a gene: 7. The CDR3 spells CASRSGTGYYEQYF. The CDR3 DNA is TGTGCCAGCAGGTCCGGGACAGGTTACTACGAGCAGTACTTC.

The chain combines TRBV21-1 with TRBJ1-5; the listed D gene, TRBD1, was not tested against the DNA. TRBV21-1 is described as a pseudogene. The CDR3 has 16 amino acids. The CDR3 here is CASIVPGQGCNQPQHF. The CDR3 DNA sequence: TGTGCCAGCATTGTTCCGGGACAGGGATGCAATCAGCCCCAGCATTTT.

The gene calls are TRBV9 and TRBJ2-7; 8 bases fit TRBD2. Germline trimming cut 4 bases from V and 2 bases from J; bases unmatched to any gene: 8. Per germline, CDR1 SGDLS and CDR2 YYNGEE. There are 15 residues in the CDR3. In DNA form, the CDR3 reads TGTGCCAGCAGCCCCACCGGGGGGGCCACCTACGAGCAGTACTTC. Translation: CASSPTGGATYEQYF. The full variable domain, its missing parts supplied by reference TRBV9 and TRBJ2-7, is DSGVTQTPKHLITATGQRVTLRCSPRSGDLSVYWYQQSLDQGLQFLIQYYNGEERAKGNILERFSAQQFPDLHSELNLSSLELGDSALYFCASSPTGGATYEQYFGPGTRLTVT.

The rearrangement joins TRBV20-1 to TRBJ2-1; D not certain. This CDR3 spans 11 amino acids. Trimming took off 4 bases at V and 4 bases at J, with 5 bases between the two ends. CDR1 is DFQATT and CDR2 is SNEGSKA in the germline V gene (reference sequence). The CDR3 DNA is TGCAGTGCTAACGGTTACAATGAGCAGTTCTTC. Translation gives CSANGYNEQFF.

This CDR3 is CASSLVAGRGEQYF. In nucleotides, the CDR3 is TGTGCCAGCAGCTTAGTAGCAGGGAGAGGCGAGCAGTACTTC. V usage is TRBV7-9 and J usage is TRBJ2-7; either TRBD1 or TRBD2 may fit D (5 bases each). The CDR3 consists of 14 residues. V shed 1 base and J shed 6 bases, with 13 bases lying between them. In germline, CDR1 is SEHNR, CDR2 FQNEAQ (reference sequence).

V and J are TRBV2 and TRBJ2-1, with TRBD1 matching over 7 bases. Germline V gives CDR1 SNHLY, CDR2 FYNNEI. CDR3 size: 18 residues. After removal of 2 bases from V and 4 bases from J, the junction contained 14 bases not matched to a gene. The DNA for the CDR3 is TGTGCCAGCAGTGAACCCCGGACAGGTTTGATCCCGTACAATGAGCAGTTCTTC. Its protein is CASSEPRTGLIPYNEQFF.

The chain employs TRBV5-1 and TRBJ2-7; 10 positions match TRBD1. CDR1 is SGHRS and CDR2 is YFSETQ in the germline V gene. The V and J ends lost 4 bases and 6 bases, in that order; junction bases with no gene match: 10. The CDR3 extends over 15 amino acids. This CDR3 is CASSPGGTGESEQYF. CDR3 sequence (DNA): TGCGCCAGCAGCCCGGGGGGGACAGGGGAAAGCGAGCAGTACTTC.

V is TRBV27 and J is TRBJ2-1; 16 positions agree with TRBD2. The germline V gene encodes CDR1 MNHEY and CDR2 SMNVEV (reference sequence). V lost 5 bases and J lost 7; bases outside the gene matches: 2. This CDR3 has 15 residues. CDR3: CASSGTSGRVNEQFF. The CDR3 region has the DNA TGTGCCAGCAGTGGGACTAGCGGGAGGGTAAATGAGCAGTTCTTC.

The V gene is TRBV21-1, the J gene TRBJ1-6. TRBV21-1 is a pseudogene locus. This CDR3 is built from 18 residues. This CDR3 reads CASSNPYGRRSSNSPLHF. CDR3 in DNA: TGTGCCAGCAGCAATCCGTACGGGCGAAGGTCGTCAAATTCACCCCTCCACTTT.

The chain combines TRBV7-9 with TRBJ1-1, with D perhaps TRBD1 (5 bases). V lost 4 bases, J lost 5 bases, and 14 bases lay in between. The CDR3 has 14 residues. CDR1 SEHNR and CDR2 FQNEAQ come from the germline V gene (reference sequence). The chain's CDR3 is CASSWDRGRTEAFF. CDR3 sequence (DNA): TGTGCCAGCAGCTGGGACCGGGGAAGAACTGAAGCTTTCTTT. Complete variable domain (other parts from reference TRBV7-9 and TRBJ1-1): DTGVSQNPRHKITKRGQNVTFRCDPISEHNRLYWYRQTLGQGPEFLTYFQNEAQLEKSRLLSDRFSAERPKGSFSTLEIQRTEQGDSAMYLCASSWDRGRTEAFFGQGTRLTVV.

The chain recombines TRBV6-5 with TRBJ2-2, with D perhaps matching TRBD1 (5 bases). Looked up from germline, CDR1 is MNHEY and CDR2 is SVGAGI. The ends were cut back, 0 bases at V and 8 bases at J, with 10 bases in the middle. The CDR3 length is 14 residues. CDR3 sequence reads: CASSYSNQGGELFF. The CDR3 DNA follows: TGTGCCAGCAGTTACTCGAACCAGGGTGGGGAGCTGTTTTTT.

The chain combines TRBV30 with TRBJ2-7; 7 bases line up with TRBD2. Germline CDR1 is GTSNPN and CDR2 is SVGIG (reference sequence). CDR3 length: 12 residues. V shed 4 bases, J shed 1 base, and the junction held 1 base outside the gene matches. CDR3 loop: CAWTGGSYEQYF. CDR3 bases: TGTGCCTGGACGGGGGGATCCTACGAGCAGTACTTC. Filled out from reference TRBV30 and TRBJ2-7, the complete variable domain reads SQTIHQWPATLVQPVGSPLSLECTVEGTSNPNLYWYRQAAGRGLQLLFYSVGIGQISSEVPQNLSASRPQDRQFILSSKKLLLSDSGFYLCAWTGGSYEQYFGPGTRLTVT.

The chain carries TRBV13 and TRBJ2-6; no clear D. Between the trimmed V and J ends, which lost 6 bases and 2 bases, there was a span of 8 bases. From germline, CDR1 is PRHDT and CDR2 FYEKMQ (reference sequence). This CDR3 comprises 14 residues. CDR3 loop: CASSVGTGANVLTF. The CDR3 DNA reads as TGTGCCAGCAGTGTAGGGACTGGGGCCAACGTCCTGACTTTC.

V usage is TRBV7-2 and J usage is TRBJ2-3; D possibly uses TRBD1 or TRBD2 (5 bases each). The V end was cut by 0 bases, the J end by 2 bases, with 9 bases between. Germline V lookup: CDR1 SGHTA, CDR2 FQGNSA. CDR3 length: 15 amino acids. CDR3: CASSLAGVITDTQYF. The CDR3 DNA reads TGTGCCAGCAGCTTAGCGGGGGTGATCACAGATACGCAGTATTTT. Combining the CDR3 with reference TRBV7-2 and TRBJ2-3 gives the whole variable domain GAGVSQSPSNKVTEKGKDVELRCDPISGHTALYWYRQSLGQGLEFLIYFQGNSAPDKSGLPSDRFSAERTGGSVSTLTIQRTQQEDSAVYLCASSLAGVITDTQYFGPGTRLTVL.

The CDR3 loop reads CASSYGGRNSPLHF. DNA of the CDR3: TGTGCCAGCAGTTACGGGGGGCGGAATTCACCCCTCCACTTT. The rearrangement joins TRBV6-5 to TRBJ1-6; TRBD1 might be the D (6 bases). Germline loops: CDR1 MNHEY, CDR2 SVGAGI. The CDR3 runs 14 residues. V shed 2 bases and J shed 7 bases, with 9 bases lying between them.

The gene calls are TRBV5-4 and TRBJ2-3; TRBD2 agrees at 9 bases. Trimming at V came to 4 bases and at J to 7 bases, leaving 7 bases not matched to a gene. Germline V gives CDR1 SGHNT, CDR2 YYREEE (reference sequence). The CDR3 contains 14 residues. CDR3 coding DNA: TGTGCCAGCAGCGCGGGAGGGGCCCAGAATACGCAGTATTTT. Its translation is CASSAGGAQNTQYF.